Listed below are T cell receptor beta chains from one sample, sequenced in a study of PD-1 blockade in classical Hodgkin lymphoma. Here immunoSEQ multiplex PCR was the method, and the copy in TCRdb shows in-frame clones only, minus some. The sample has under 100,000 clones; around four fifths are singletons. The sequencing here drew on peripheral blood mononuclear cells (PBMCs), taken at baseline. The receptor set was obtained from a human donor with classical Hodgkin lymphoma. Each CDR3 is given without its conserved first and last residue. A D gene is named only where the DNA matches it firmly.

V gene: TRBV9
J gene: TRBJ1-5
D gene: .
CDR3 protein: ASSVGGGAGQPQH

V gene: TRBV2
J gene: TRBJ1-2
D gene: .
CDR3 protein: ASSEGDYGYT

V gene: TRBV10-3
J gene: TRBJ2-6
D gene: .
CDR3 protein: AISESESSGANVLT

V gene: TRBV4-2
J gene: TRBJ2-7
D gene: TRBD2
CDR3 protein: ASSQGTSGNYEQY

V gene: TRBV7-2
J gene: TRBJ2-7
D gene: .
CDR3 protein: ASSSRGGGLYEQY

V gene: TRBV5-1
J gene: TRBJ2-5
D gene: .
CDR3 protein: ASSLYGTDLGQTQY

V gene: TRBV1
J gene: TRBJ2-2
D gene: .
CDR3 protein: TSSQAIRPETSGREVGTGELF

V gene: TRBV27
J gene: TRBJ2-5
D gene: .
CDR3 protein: ASRQKGVGETQY

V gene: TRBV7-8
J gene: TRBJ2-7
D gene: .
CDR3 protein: ASSPLSVSSYEQY

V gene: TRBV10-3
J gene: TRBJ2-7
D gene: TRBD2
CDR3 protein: AITSGSGYEQY

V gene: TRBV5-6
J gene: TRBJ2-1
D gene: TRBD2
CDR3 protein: ASGLATYSYNEQF

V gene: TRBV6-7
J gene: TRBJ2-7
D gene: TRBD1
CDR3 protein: ASSYPGQGAYEQY

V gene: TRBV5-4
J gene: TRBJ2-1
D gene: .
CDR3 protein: ASSPEVATNEQF

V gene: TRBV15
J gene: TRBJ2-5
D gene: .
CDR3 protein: ATSVYNRDQETQY

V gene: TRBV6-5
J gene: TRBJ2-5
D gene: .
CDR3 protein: ASSYSVAGETQY

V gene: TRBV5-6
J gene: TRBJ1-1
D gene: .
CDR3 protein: ASSLDTEAF

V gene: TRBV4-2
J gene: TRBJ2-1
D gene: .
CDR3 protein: ASSLQPRRSSYNEQF

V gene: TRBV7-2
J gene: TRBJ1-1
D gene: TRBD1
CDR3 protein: ASSLRGTENTEAF

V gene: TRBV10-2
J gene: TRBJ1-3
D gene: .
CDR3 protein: ASSDSPFPGGNTIY

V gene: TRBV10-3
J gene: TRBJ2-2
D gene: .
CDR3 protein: AINRALNTGELF

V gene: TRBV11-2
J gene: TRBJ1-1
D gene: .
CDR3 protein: ASSFPPGPRYTEAF

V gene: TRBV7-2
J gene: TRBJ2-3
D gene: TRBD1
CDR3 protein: ASSIDRVPTDTQY

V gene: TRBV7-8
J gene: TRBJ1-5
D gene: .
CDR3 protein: ASSLERAISNQPQH

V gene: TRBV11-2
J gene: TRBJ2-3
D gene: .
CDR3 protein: ASSLALVRPDTQY

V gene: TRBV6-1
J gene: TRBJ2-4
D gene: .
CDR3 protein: ASSEQGIVSKNIQY

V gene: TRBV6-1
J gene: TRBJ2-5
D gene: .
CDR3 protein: ASSETGIRETQY

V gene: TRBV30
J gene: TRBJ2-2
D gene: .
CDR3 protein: AWSSNRVGNTGELF

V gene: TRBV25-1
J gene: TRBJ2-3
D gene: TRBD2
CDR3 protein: ASSVGLAVDTQY

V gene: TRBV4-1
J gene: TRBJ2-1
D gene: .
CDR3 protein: ASSPDPSRRYNEQF

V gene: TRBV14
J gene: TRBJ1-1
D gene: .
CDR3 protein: ASSQEVLGTEAF

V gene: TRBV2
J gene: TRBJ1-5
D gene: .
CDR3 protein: ASSAPGLGSNQPQH

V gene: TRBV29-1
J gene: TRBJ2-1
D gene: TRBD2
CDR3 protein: SVGTPAGEGGNEQF